This T cell receptor beta chain stems from a study of CD8 T cells in Susac syndrome. When the RNA was reverse transcribed, random hexamers were used with an input of roughly 0.45 to 1 ug. Amplification of TCR beta CDR3 by immunoSEQ multiplex PCR spanned 54 Vbeta and 13 Jbeta. TCRdb reanalysed the immunoSEQ multiplex PCR reads using MiXCR and keeps one entry per CDR3 protein. Here the sample spans some 99,000 distinct CDR3 sequences, roughly 96% being singletons. Controls were healthy donors (matched for age and sex). Germline V gene sequence: CDR1 MNHEY, CDR2 SVGAGI. The V and J ends lost 5 bases and 4 bases respectively, with 9 bases between them. The CDR3 has 13 amino acids.

This TCR was recovered from a human donor in good health. The gene calls are TRBV6-5 and TRBJ1-5; weak D call: TRBD1 (6 bases). Specimen: CD4+ T cells from PBMCs. The CDR3 DNA reads TGTGCCAGCAGTGGACAGTTTAATCAGCCCCAGCATTTT. Encoded protein: CASSGQFNQPQHF.